The rows below give T cell receptor beta chains drawn from one sample of a study of regulatory T cells in long-lasting Graves disease. TCRdb re-called the multiplex PCR reads through MiXCR, storing one row per CDR3 protein. The profile shows roughly 500,000 distinct CDR3 sequences, 20% to 25% of them singletons. The starting material was peripheral blood mononuclear cells (PBMCs), obtained when the disease was refractory, from a patient treated with antithyroid drugs. The receptors were sampled from a female donor with Graves disease. The CDR3 runs from the conserved cysteine through the conserved F or W. A D gene is named only where the DNA matches it firmly. For some rows the clone size is stated as once, few or many, or as a class when expanded; others skip it.

size: .
D: TRBD1
J: TRBJ2-7
V: TRBV2
CDR3: CASSPGTAYYGQYF
DNA: TGTGCCAGCAGCCCAGGGACAGCTTACTACGGGCAGTACTTC

size: few
D: .
J: TRBJ1-3
V: TRBV5-1
CDR3: CASSLGAIGTGNTIYF
DNA: TGCGCCAGCAGCCTCGGGGCCATAGGGACTGGAAACACCATATATTTT

size: .
D: .
J: TRBJ1-4
V: TRBV7-2
CDR3: CASSAGTTTNEKLFF
DNA: TGTGCCAGCAGCGCCGGGACGACAACTAATGAAAAACTGTTTTTT

size: many
D: .
J: TRBJ1-4
V: TRBV11-3
CDR3: CASSPPMLGKLFF
DNA: TGTGCCAGCAGTCCACCCATGTTGGGAAAACTGTTTTTT

size: .
D: .
J: TRBJ2-4
V: TRBV11-2
CDR3: CASSGQSQNIQYF
DNA: TGTGCCAGCTCCGGACAGTCGCAAAACATTCAGTACTTC

size: many
D: .
J: TRBJ2-7
V: TRBV28
CDR3: CASSLYYYEQYF
DNA: TGTGCCAGCAGCTTATACTACTACGAGCAGTACTTC

size: many
D: .
J: TRBJ2-6
V: TRBV28
CDR3: CASSSRTSMSSGANVLTF
DNA: TGTGCCAGCAGTTCCCGGACAAGTATGAGCTCTGGGGCCAACGTCCTGACTTTC

size: many
D: TRBD2
J: TRBJ2-7
V: TRBV6-1
CDR3: CASSDYAGGRSYEQYF
DNA: TGTGCCAGCAGTGATTACGCGGGAGGGCGGTCCTACGAGCAGTACTTC

size: .
D: .
J: TRBJ1-5
V: TRBV19
CDR3: CASSIWGGDQPQHF
DNA: TGTGCCAGTAGTATCTGGGGCGGAGATCAGCCCCAGCATTTT

size: .
D: .
J: TRBJ2-2
V: TRBV5-1
CDR3: CASRPGTENTGELFF
DNA: TGCGCCAGCAGACCAGGGACGGAGAACACCGGGGAGCTGTTTTTT

size: many
D: .
J: TRBJ1-1
V: TRBV7-2
CDR3: CASSLTSDSEAFF
DNA: TGTGCCAGCAGCCTTACCTCTGACAGTGAAGCTTTCTTT

size: many
D: TRBD2
J: TRBJ2-5
V: TRBV20-1
CDR3: CSASLAGHQETQYF
DNA: TGCAGTGCTAGCCTAGCGGGGCACCAAGAGACCCAGTACTTC

size: .
D: .
J: TRBJ2-3
V: TRBV7-9
CDR3: CASSPPGEDADTQYF
DNA: TGTGCCAGCAGCCCTCCGGGGGAAGACGCAGATACGCAGTATTTT

size: once
D: .
J: TRBJ1-5
V: TRBV6-1
CDR3: CASRPRGYSNQPQHF
DNA: TGTGCCAGCAGACCACGGGGGTATAGCAATCAGCCCCAGCATTTT

size: few
D: .
J: TRBJ2-6
V: TRBV28
CDR3: CASSPLGTETSGANVLTF
DNA: TGTGCCAGCAGTCCACTCGGGACGGAGACCTCTGGGGCCAACGTCCTGACTTTC

size: .
D: .
J: TRBJ2-7
V: TRBV3-1
CDR3: CASSQAITGYEQYF
DNA: TGTGCCAGCAGCCAGGCTATAACTGGTTACGAGCAGTACTTC

size: many
D: .
J: TRBJ1-5
V: TRBV12-3/TRBV12-4
CDR3: CASSLAEGQPQHF
DNA: TGTGCCAGCAGTTTAGCAGAGGGACAGCCCCAGCATTTT

size: .
D: .
J: TRBJ2-7
V: TRBV20-1
CDR3: CSAETWRRSSYEQYF
DNA: TGCAGTGCCGAAACGTGGCGGAGGAGCTCCTACGAGCAGTACTTC

size: many
D: .
J: TRBJ1-1
V: TRBV30
CDR3: CAWSRGRNTEAFF
DNA: TGTGCCTGGAGTCGGGGAAGGAATACTGAAGCTTTCTTT

size: .
D: .
J: TRBJ1-6
V: TRBV3-1
CDR3: CASSQGRRNSPLHF
DNA: TGTGCCAGCAGCCAAGGTCGTCGTAATTCACCCCTCCACTTT